Here is one T cell receptor beta chain with its context. Authors' data handling: Amplification with reference gene primers provided the estimates of nucleated cell counts. The table came from immunoSEQ multiplex PCR; TCRdb's copy has only in-frame clones and leaves some out. V and J calls and clone size are those listed in that table; D and trimming were worked out from the DNA. The sample lists 150,000 to 200,000 clones; around 80% were seen once. The sample belongs to a study of blood T cell repertoires in COVID-19. At the level of the study: Acute and convalescent COVID-19 specimens originated in the United States, Italy and Spain. Nucleic acid was either cDNA or gDNA, and it came from T cells, B-cell-depleted T cells, or PBMCs.

This TCR was recovered from a woman older than 75 with active or convalescent COVID-19. Sequencing input: peripheral blood.

CDR3 residues: CASSLELGQIPEAFF. CDR3 nucleotide sequence: TGCGCCAGCAGCTTGGAATTGGGACAGATCCCTGAAGCTTTCTTT. The rearrangement joins TRBV5-1 to TRBJ1-1, with 7 bases lining up with TRBD1. Germline values: CDR1 SGHRS, CDR2 YFSETQ. CDR3 size: 15 residues. Trimming at V came to 0 bases and at J to 6 bases, leaving 8 bases not matched to a gene.